This TCR beta chain was found in a study of T cell repertoires in cytomegalovirus infection. V lost 1 base and J 7 bases, leaving 18 bases between the germline ends. CDR1 is KGHDR and CDR2 is SFDVKD in the germline V gene. The CDR3 totals 16 residues. TCRdb itself ran the reads through MiXCR, one entry per CDR3 protein. The sample yields some 320,000 distinct CDR3 sequences, about 28% seen once. In regard to this clonotype: Its cognate antigen is unknown.

This chain links TRBV24-1 with TRBJ2-5; the D gene is possibly TRBD1 (6 bases). The source was cultured PBMCs, collected from culture after CMV antigen stimulation. The receptor was derived from a human donor in good health (CMV status not recorded). Some clones in this sample may be carry-over from other donors' samples. The CDR3 is CATSDFTSTGTVTQYF. CDR3 DNA: TGTGCCACCAGTGATTTTACATCGACAGGAACTGTGACCCAGTACTTC.